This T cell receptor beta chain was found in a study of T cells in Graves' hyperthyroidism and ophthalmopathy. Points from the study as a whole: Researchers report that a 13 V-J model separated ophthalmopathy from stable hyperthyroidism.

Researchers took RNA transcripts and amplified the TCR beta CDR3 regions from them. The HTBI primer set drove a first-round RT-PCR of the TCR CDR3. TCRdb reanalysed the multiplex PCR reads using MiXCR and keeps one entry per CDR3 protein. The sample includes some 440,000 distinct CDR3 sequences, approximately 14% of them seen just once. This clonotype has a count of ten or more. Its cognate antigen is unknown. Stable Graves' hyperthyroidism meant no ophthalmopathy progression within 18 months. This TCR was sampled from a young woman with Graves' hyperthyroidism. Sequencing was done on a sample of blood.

CDR3 amino acids: CASSQDSGGAGYGYTF. CDR3 nucleotide sequence: TGTGCCAGCAGCCAAGATTCGGGGGGCGCCGGCTATGGCTACACCTTC. This rearrangement joins TRBV3-1 to TRBJ1-2; D may be TRBD1 (6 bases). CDR3 size: 16 residues. Germline CDR1 and CDR2: LGHDT and YNNKEL (reference sequence). Deletions cut 0 bases from V and 4 bases from J, with 15 bases between.